The 23 T cell receptor beta chains below were found in one sample sequenced in a study of radiotherapy plus CTLA-4 blockade in lung cancer. Some clones are missing from TCRdb's copy, which holds only in-frame ones; the method was immunoSEQ multiplex PCR. The sample carries over 80,000 clones, approximately 83% recorded once. The sequencing here drew on peripheral blood, taken from a patient treated with radiotherapy plus ipilimumab. These receptors were obtained from a human donor with non-small cell lung cancer who had stable disease on radiotherapy plus ipilimumab.

This clone was picked up a small number of times. The gene calls are TRBV11-3 and TRBJ2-3; TRBD1 aligns across 7 bases. V gave up 5 bases and J gave up 0 bases; unmatched junction bases: 8. CDR3 length: 16 residues. Germline CDR1 and CDR2: SGHNT and YENEEA. CDR3 bases: TGTGCCAGCAGCCTTAACAGGGGCACTAGCACAGATACGCAGTATTTT. Its protein is CASSLNRGTSTDTQYF.

The chain recombines TRBV5-1 with TRBJ2-1; D is undetermined. Trimming pared 0 bases from V and 1 base from J, leaving 5 bases between. This CDR3 is 14 amino acids long. The germline CDR1 and CDR2 sequences are SGHRS and YFSETQ. The CDR3 sequence: CASSLGQSYNEQFF. Written as DNA, the CDR3 is TGCGCCAGCAGCTTGGGGCAGTCCTACAATGAGCAGTTCTTC.

This chain links TRBV9 with TRBJ2-2, with D possibly being TRBD1 (6 bases). Between the trimmed V and J ends, which lost 2 bases and 3 bases, there was a span of 11 bases. Germline V CDR1 and CDR2: SGDLS, YYNGEE. The CDR3 extends over 15 amino acids. CDR3 nucleotide sequence: TGTGCCAGCAGCGTTTGGGGGCGCGACACCGGGGAGCTGTTTTTT. The encoded protein is CASSVWGRDTGELFF.

A few counts support this clone. The chain couples TRBV10-1 to TRBJ2-7; D not certain. The V end lost 0 bases, the J end lost 1 base, and 16 bases lay between the germline ends. Germline values: CDR1 WNHNN, CDR2 SYGVQD (reference sequence). The CDR3 has 17 amino acids. The CDR3 sequence: CASSESPSYGVSYEQYF. The CDR3 DNA is TGCGCCAGCAGTGAGTCGCCGAGTTACGGCGTGTCCTACGAGCAGTACTTC.

This clone was observed once. The chain is built from TRBV27 and TRBJ1-1, with 7 bases matching TRBD1. The CDR3 is 13 amino acids. Germline assignment: CDR1 MNHEY and CDR2 SMNVEV (reference sequence). V lost 8 bases and J lost 0; bases outside the gene matches: 3. The CDR3 spells CASRDSMNTEAFF. Written as DNA, the CDR3 is TGTGCCAGCCGGGACAGTATGAACACTGAAGCTTTCTTT.

V gene TRBV30 combines with J gene TRBJ2-1, with no clear D. The germline CDR1 and CDR2 sequences are GTSNPN and SVGIG (reference sequence). This CDR3 is built from 16 residues. V lost 1 base to trimming and J lost 5 bases, with 18 bases between them. The CDR3: CAWSAGHVIPNNEQFF. In DNA, the CDR3 is TGTGCCTGGAGTGCCGGGCACGTGATACCAAACAATGAGCAGTTCTTC. Together with reference TRBV30 and TRBJ2-1, the CDR3 gives the full variable domain: SQTIHQWPATLVQPVGSPLSLECTVEGTSNPNLYWYRQAAGRGLQLLFYSVGIGQISSEVPQNLSASRPQDRQFILSSKKLLLSDSGFYLCAWSAGHVIPNNEQFFGPGTRLTVL.

The chain recombines TRBV5-1 with TRBJ1-2, with TRBD1 identical over 7 bases. V lost 0 bases and J lost 4; bases outside the gene matches: 12. The CDR3 consists of 17 residues. CDR1 is SGHRS and CDR2 is YFSETQ in the germline V gene. The CDR3 region has the DNA TGCGCCAGCAGCTTGGCCGGGGCGAGGGGGCGAGTCTATGGCTACACCTTC. Amino acid sequence: CASSLAGARGRVYGYTF.

V is TRBV11-2 and J is TRBJ1-5; 7 bases agree with TRBD1. Germline V CDR1 and CDR2: SGHAT, FQNNGV. V lost 1 base, J lost 7 bases, and 10 bases stayed unmatched. This CDR3 comprises 16 residues. DNA for the CDR3: TGTGCCAGCAGCTTAGGAGGGCAGGGGGTAGGGCAGCCCCAGCATTTT. Encoded protein: CASSLGGQGVGQPQHF.

The V and J genes are TRBV19 and TRBJ1-1; 9 bases agree with TRBD1. This CDR3 is built from 16 residues. CDR1 is LNHDA, CDR2 SQIVND, per germline (reference sequence). With V trimmed by 7 bases and J by 1 base, 10 bases remained unmatched. The CDR3 sequence is CASNQQGAARNTEAFF. The DNA for the CDR3 is TGTGCCAGTAACCAACAGGGGGCGGCTAGGAACACTGAAGCTTTCTTT.

This rearrangement joins TRBV19 to TRBJ1-2; TRBD1 agrees at 8 bases. This CDR3 contains 16 residues. Looked up from germline, CDR1 is LNHDA and CDR2 is SQIVND (reference sequence). V was pared by 4 bases and J by 0 bases, with 7 bases of the junction left unmatched. The CDR3 nucleotides read TGTGCCAGTAGTACAGGACAGGGACGACCTAACTATGGCTACACCTTC. This gives the protein CASSTGQGRPNYGYTF.

The chain combines TRBV2 with TRBJ2-6; TRBD2 might be the D (6 bases). Germline V gene sequence: CDR1 SNHLY, CDR2 FYNNEI. This CDR3 is 12 amino acids long. The V end was cut by 11 bases, the J end by 1 base, with 6 bases between. Written as DNA, the CDR3 is TGTGCCGGGGGGTCTGGGGCCAACGTCCTGACTTTC. Its translation is CAGGSGANVLTF. The variable domain in full, with the rest retrieved from reference TRBV2 and TRBJ2-6, is EPEVTQTPSHQVTQMGQEVILRCVPISNHLYFYWYRQILGQKVEFLVSFYNNEISEKSEIFDDQFSVERPDGSNFTLKIRSTKLEDSAMYFCAGGSGANVLTFGAGSRLTVL.

The rearrangement links TRBV28 to TRBJ2-1; the D gene is possibly TRBD2 (6 bases). CDR3 size: 19 residues. Trimming pared 3 bases from V and 0 bases from J, leaving 21 bases between. In germline, CDR1 is MDHEN, CDR2 SYDVKM. CDR3 coding DNA: TGTGCCAGCAGTTTCGTCTGGGGACTTCAGATGAGCTCCTACAATGAGCAGTTCTTC. Translated, it gives CASSFVWGLQMSSYNEQFF.

The chain uses TRBV10-3 and TRBJ2-7; 9 bases agree with TRBD1. The CDR3 spans 11 residues. V dropped 11 bases and J dropped 9; count of bases not matched to a gene: 8. Looked up from germline, CDR1 is ENHRY and CDR2 is SYGVKD. CDR3 region: CAPGQGLGQYF. CDR3 coding DNA: TGTGCCCCGGGACAGGGTCTCGGGCAGTACTTC.

This clone appeared a few times. The chain recombines TRBV7-9 with TRBJ2-7, with a possible D match to TRBD1 (6 bases). The germline V gene encodes CDR1 SEHNR and CDR2 FQNEAQ (reference sequence). There are 13 residues in the CDR3. Deletions cut 6 bases from V and 5 bases from J, with 14 bases between. The CDR3 region has the DNA TGTGCCAGCAGGCCACAGGGATATCACGAGCAGTACTTC. This translates into CASRPQGYHEQYF.

The CDR3 here is CASSVEQGAGQPQHF. The CDR3 DNA reads as TGTGCCAGCAGCGTAGAGCAGGGGGCGGGTCAGCCCCAGCATTTT. The chain recombines TRBV9 with TRBJ1-5, with 8 bases lining up with TRBD1. CDR3 length: 15 amino acids. J lost 6 bases, V lost 0 bases, and 5 bases had no gene match. Germline V lookup: CDR1 SGDLS, CDR2 YYNGEE.

The chain combines TRBV6-6 with TRBJ2-1, with D perhaps TRBD1 (5 bases). The CDR3 runs to 13 residues. Per germline, CDR1 MNHNY and CDR2 SVGAGI (reference sequence). V lost 11 bases to trimming and J lost 5 bases, with 16 bases between them. CDR3 in amino acids: CAAGRGRDNEQFF. The CDR3 nucleotides read TGTGCCGCTGGTAGGGGTCGAGACAATGAGCAGTTCTTC.

Comments on this clone: At one boundary the junction diverges from the germline segment, which might be a read error. The chain links TRBV5-5 to TRBJ1-1; TRBD1 matches at 7 bases. The germline gives CDR1 SGHKS, CDR2 YYEKEE (reference sequence). The length of the CDR3 is 12 residues. In DNA form, the CDR3 reads TGTGCCGGCAGCTTAGGGGGCGTAGGATCTTTCTTT. Its translation is CAGSLGGVGSFF.

The chain uses TRBV10-3 and TRBJ1-6; 8 nucleotides align to TRBD1. Germline assignment: CDR1 ENHRY and CDR2 SYGVKD. V was clipped by 9 bases and J by 7 bases; unmatched bases: 5. The CDR3 sequence is 13 residues long. The CDR3, as DNA: TGTGCCATTGGACAGGGTGGGAATTCACCCCTCCACTTT. Residues: CAIGQGGNSPLHF.

This clone was seen a few times. The chain couples TRBV19 to TRBJ2-5; D call uncertain. Trimming left V 6 bases short and J 5 bases short, with 10 bases between. The CDR3 runs to 12 residues. Germline CDR1 and CDR2: LNHDA and SQIVND (reference sequence). CDR3 in amino acids: CASSPLGETQYF. The CDR3 DNA follows: TGTGCCAGTAGCCCCCTCGGGGAGACCCAGTACTTC.

The chain joins TRBV7-2 to TRBJ2-5; TRBD2 agrees at 9 bases. Gene TRBJ2-7 matches the end of the DNA better, so the J call may be wrong. The CDR3 spans 16 residues. Per germline, CDR1 SGHTA and CDR2 FQGNSA. CDR3 DNA: TGTGCCAGCAGCTTAGGAGGCGGGGGGGATTCCTACGAGCAGTACTTC. Translated: CASSLGGGGDSYEQYF.

The chain combines TRBV2 with TRBJ2-3; TRBD2 matches 11 bases. Per the germline V gene, CDR1 is SNHLY and CDR2 is FYNNEI. This CDR3 is built from 14 residues. The trim removed 5 bases at V and 5 bases at J, leaving 3 bases unmatched. CDR3 sequence reads: CASSRGLAEDTQYF. The CDR3 bases are TGTGCCAGCAGTAGGGGACTAGCGGAAGATACGCAGTATTTT.

This clone has only a few counts. The CDR3 is CASRLQGNYGYTF. In nucleotides, the CDR3 is TGTGCCAGCAGATTACAGGGGAACTATGGCTACACCTTC. The chain joins TRBV6-1 to TRBJ1-2; 7 bases match TRBD1. The CDR3 is 13 amino acids. Germline-derived CDR1 and CDR2 are MNHNS and SASEGT. Trimming took 6 bases from V and 2 from J; bases not matched to a gene: 3.

V and J are TRBV7-9 and TRBJ2-5; D is possibly TRBD2 (6 bases). V was cut by 8 bases and J by 1 base, with 23 bases left in between. Germline CDR1 is SEHNR and CDR2 is FQNEAQ (reference sequence). CDR3 length: 17 amino acids. CDR3 coding DNA: TGTGCCAGCGCCCAACGGTGGGCCGGGAGCCTCCAAGAGACCCAGTACTTC. This codes for CASAQRWAGSLQETQYF.